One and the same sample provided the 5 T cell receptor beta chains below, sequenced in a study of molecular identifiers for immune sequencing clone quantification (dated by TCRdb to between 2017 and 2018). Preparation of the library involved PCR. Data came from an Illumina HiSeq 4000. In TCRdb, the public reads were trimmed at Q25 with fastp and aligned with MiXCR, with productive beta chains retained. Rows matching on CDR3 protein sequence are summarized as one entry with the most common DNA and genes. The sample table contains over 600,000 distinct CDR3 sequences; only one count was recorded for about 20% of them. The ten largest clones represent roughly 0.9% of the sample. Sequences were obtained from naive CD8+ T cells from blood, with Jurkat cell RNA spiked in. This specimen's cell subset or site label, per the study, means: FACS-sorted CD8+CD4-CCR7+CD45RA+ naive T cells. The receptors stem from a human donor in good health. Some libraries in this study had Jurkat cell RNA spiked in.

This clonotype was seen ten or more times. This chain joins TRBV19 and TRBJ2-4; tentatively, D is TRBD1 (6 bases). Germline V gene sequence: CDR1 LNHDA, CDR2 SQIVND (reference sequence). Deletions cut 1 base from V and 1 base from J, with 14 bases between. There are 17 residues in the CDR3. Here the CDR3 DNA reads TGTGCCAGTAGTATAGGCGAAGGGGGTTCGGCCAAAAACATTCAGTACTTC. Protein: CASSIGEGGSAKNIQYF.

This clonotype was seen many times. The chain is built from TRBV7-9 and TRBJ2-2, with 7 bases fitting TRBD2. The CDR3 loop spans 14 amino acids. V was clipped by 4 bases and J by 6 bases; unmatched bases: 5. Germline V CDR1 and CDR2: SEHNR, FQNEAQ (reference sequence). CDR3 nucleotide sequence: TGTGCCAGCAGCTCCGGACTAGTCGCCGGGGAGCTGTTTTTT. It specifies CASSSGLVAGELFF.

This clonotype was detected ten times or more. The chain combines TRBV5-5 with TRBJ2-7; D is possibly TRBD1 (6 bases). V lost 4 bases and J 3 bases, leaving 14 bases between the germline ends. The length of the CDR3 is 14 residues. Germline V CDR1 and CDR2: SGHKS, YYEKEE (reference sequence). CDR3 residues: CASSLYKGVYEQYF. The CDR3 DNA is TGTGCCAGCAGCCTGTACAAGGGGGTCTACGAGCAGTACTTC.

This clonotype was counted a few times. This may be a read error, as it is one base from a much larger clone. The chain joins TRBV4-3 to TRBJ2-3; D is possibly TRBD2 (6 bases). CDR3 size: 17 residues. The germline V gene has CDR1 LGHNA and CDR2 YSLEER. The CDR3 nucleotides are TGCGCCAGCTGCCAGTTCTTTCAGACCACGGGGGCAGATACGCAGTATTTT. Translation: CASCQFFQTTGADTQYF.

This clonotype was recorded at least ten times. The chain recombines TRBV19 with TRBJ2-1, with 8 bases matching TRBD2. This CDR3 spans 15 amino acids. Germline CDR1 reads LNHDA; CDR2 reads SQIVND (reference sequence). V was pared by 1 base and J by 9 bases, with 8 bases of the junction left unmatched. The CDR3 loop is CASSIASGSYGEQFF. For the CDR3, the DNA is TGTGCCAGTAGTATAGCGAGCGGGAGTTATGGTGAGCAGTTCTTC.